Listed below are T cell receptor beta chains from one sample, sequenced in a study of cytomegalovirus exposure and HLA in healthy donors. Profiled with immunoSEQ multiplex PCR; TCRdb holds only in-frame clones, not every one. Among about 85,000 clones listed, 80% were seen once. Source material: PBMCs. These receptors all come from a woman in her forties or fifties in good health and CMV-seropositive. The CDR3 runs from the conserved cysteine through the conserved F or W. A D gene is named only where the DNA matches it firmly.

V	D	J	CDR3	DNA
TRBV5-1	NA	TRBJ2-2	CASSLIVNTGELFF	TGCGCCAGCAGCTTAATAGTGAACACCGGGGAGCTGTTTTTT
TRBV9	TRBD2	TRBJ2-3	CASSASLAGGPTGTDTQYF	TGTGCCAGCAGCGCGTCCCTAGCGGGGGGGCCGACTGGCACAGATACGCAGTATTTT
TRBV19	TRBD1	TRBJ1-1	CASSIGDSDTEAFF	TGTGCCAGTAGTATTGGGGACAGTGACACTGAAGCTTTCTTT
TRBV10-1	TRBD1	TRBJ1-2	CASSESGTGYGYTF	TGCGCCAGCAGTGAGTCGGGGACAGGCTATGGCTACACCTTC
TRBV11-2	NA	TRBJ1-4	CASSSQSATNEKLFF	TGTGCCAGCAGCTCACAATCTGCAACTAATGAAAAACTGTTTTTT
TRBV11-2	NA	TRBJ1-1	CASSLGGHGTEAFF	TGTGCCAGCAGCTTAGGAGGACACGGCACTGAAGCTTTCTTT
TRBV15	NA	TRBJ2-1	CATSRVSGTGTYNEQFF	TGTGCCACCAGCAGAGTTTCCGGGACTGGTACCTACAATGAGCAGTTCTTC
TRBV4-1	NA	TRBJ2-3	CASSQGVTSGGGDTQYF	TGCGCCAGCAGCCAAGGAGTAACTAGCGGAGGGGGCGATACGCAGTATTTT
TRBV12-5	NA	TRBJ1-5	CASADAGVRNQPQHF	TGTGCTAGTGCTGACGCGGGGGTTCGGAATCAGCCCCAGCATTTT
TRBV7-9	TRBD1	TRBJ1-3	CASNPGGYDRGLNTIYF	TGTGCCAGCAACCCAGGCGGTTATGACAGGGGACTGAACACCATATATTTT
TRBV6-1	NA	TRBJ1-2	CASSVTDCGYTF	TGTGCCAGCAGTGTGACAGATTGTGGCTACACCTTC
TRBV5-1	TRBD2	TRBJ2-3	CASRPIAGPTDTQYF	TGCGCCAGCAGACCCATAGCGGGCCCCACAGATACGCAGTATTTT
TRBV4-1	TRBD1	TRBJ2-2	CASSQDRQGVVTGELFF	TGCGCCAGCAGCCAAGATAGGCAGGGGGTCGTGACCGGGGAGCTGTTTTTT
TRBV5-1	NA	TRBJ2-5	CASRPPGQLQGAQYF	TGCGCCAGCAGACCGCCCGGACAGCTTCAAGGGGCCCAGTACTTC